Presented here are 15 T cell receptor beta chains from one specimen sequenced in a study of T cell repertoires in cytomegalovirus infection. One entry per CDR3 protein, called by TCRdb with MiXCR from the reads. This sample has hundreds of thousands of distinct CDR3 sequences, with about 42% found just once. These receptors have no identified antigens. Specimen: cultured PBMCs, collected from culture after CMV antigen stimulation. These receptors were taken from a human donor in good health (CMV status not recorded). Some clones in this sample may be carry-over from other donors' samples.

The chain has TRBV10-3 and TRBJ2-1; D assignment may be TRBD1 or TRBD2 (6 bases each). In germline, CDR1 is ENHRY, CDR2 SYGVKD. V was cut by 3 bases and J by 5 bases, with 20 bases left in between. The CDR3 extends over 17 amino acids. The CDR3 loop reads CAISDLPRGERDNEQFF. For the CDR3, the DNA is TGTGCCATCAGTGACCTTCCGAGGGGGGAAAGAGACAATGAGCAGTTCTTC.

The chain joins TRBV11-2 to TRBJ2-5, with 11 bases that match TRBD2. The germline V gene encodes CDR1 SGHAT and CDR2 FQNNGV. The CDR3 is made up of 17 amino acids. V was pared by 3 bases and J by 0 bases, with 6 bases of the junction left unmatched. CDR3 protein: CASSLTSGTIYQETQYF. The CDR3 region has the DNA TGTGCCAGCAGCTTGACTAGCGGGACCATATACCAAGAGACCCAGTACTTC.

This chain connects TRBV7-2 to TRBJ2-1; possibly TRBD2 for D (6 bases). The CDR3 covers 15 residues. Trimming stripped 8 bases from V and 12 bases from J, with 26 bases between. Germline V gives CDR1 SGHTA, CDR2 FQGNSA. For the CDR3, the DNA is TGTGCCAGCCCTGGACCGGGCGGAGGGGATGACTTGCAGTTCTTC. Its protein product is CASPGPGGGDDLQFF.

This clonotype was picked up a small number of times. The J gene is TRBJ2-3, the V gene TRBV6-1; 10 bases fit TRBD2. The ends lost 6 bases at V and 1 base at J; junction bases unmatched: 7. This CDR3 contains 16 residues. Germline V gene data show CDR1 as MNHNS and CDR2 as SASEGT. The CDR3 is CASSRLGTSGTDTQYF. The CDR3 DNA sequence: TGTGCCAGCAGCCGCCTGGGGACTAGCGGCACAGATACGCAGTATTTT.

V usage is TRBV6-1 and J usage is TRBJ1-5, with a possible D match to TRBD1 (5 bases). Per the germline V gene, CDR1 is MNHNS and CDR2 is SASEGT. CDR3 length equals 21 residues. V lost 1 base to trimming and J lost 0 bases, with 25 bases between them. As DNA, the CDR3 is TGTGCCAGCAGTGAAGGGACACCGGTTTTGGGTCGGTTATATAGCAATCAGCCCCAGCATTTT. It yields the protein CASSEGTPVLGRLYSNQPQHF.

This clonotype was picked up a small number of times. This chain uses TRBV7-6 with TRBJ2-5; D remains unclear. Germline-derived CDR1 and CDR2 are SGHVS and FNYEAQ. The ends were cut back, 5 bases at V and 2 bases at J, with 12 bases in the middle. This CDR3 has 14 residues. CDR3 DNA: TGTGCCAGCAGCCGCGACGGGCCACAAGAGACCCAGTACTTC. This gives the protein CASSRDGPQETQYF.

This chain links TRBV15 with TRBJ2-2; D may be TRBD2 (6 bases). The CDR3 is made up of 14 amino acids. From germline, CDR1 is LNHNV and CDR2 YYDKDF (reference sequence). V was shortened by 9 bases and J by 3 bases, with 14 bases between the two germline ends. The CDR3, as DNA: TGTGCCACACAATCTGGAGGGGACACCGGGGAGCTGTTTTTT. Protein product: CATQSGGDTGELFF.

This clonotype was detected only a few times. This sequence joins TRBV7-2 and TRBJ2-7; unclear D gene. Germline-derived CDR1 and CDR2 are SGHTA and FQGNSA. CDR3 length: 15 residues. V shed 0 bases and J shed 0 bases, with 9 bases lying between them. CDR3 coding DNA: TGTGCCAGCAGCTTAGCCTTAGCAACCTCCTACGAGCAGTACTTC. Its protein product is CASSLALATSYEQYF.

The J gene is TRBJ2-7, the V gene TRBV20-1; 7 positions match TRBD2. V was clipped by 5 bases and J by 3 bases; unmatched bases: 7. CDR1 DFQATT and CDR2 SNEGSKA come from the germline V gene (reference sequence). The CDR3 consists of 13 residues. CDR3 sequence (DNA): TGCAGTGCTGAGGCTAGCGGAAGCTACGAGCAGTACTTC. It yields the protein CSAEASGSYEQYF.

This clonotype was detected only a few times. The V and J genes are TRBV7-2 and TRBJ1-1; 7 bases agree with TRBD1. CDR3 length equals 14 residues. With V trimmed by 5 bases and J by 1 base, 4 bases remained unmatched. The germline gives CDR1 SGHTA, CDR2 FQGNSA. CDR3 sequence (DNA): TGTGCCAGCAGCGCCCGACAGGGGAACACTGAAGCTTTCTTT. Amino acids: CASSARQGNTEAFF.

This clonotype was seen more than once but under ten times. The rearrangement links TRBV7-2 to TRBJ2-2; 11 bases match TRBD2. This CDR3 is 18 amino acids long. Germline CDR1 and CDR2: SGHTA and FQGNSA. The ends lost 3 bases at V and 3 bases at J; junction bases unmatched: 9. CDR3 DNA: TGTGCCAGCAGCTTTCCCTCTAGCGGGAGGTGGGACACCGGGGAGCTGTTTTTT. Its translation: CASSFPSSGRWDTGELFF.

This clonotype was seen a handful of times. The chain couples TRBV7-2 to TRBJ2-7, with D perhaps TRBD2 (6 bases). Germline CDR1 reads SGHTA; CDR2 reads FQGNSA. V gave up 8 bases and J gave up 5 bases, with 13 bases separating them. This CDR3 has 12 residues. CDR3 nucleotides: TGTGCCAGCTCCCATAGGGAGGACGAGCAGTACTTC. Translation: CASSHREDEQYF.

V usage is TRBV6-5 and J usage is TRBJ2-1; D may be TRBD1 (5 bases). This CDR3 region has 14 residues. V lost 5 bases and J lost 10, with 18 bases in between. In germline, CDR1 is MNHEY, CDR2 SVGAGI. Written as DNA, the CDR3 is TGTGCCAGCAGTGAGGCCCCAATGGGGCCCGAGCAGTTCTTC. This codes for CASSEAPMGPEQFF.

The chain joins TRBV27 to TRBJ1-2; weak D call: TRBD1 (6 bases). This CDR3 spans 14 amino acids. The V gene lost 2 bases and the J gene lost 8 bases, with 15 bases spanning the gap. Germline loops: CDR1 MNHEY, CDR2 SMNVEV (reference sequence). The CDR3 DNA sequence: TGTGCCAGCAGTTTACTGGGCAGGGGATTGGGCTACACCTTC. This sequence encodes CASSLLGRGLGYTF.

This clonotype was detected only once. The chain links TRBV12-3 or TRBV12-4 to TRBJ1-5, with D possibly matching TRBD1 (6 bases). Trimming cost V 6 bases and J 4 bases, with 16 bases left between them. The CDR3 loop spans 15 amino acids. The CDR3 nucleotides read TGTGCCAGCAGGCTGACAGGCACCCCAAATCAGCCCCAGCATTTT. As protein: CASRLTGTPNQPQHF.